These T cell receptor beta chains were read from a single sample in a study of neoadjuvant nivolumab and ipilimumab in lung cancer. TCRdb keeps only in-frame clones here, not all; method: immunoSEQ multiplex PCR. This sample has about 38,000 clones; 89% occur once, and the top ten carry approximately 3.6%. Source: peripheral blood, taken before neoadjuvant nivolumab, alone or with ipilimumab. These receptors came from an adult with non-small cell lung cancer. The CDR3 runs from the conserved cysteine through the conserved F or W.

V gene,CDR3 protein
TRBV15,CATSRVGSGSWNGYTF
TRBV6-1,CASSGVSSGNTIYF
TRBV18,CASSPQGGDTGELFF
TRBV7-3,CASSTLGTGGSTDTQYF
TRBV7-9,CASSLAGGGQTSTDTQYF
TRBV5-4,CASSPETRVPGEQYF
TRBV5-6,CASSLSETSGRGLDTQYF
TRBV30,CAWSVQALTNEKLFF
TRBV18,CASSPLQQGGSEQFF
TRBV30,CAWSGDLVYEQYF
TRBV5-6,CASSLVGPSYEQYF
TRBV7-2,CASSRGMAGGYNEQFF
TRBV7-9,CASSWADSYEQYF
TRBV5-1,CASSLVWTGDGKLFF
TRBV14,CASSQVLLPPAEQYF
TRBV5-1,CASSLGTANTEAFF
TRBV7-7,CASSSGSVIYNEQFF
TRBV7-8,CASSLGEPQETQYF
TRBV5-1,CASSLTGGSGYNEQFF
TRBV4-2,CASSQEVRDTQYF
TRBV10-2,CASSGAGTMFRQQYF
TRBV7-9,CASSPRDRGTYGYTF
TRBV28,CASSFLLPGAEQFF
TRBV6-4,CASSELADGQNEQFF
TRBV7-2,CASSLTITDTQYF
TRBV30,CAWSFGQGEGFF
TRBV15,CATESTGTRYNEQFF
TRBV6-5,CASSTSGGWNQPQHF
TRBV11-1,CASSLAPTSGYYEQYF
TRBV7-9,CASSVSTRGNTIYF
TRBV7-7,CASSQTGAANTGELFF
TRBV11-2,CASSFWDYYEQYF
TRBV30,CAWSVSPNTGELFF
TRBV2,CASREQGLEHF
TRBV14,CASSQNGNSGTEQYF
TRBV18,CASSAHSGETQYF
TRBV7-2,CASSLALEYEQYF
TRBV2,CASAKTGTGAYEQYF
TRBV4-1,CASSQVSRNEQFF
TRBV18,CASSGTSFYEQYF
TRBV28,CASTPSGTSSYNEQFF
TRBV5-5,CASSLAILGGPTNYGYTF